This TCR beta chain was captured in a study of cytomegalovirus exposure and HLA in healthy donors. Study-level findings and limits: Per published accounts, TCR beta sequences correctly predicted the HLA-A and HLA-B alleles of most subjects. Researchers reported in a later analysis that a missense DCLRE1C variant was tied to TCR beta V- and J-gene trimming. The authors enumerated roughly 180 TCR beta chains as linked to cytomegalovirus.

The PCR was carried out with 60 Vbeta primers and 13 Jbeta primers. Libraries were prepared by immunoSEQ multiplex PCR; TCRdb keeps only in-frame clonotypes and omits some of them. The sample yields roughly 100,000 clones, roughly 85% seen once. CDR3 size: 10 residues. Germline V CDR1 and CDR2: SQVTM, ANQGSEA. Trimming left V 5 bases short and J 5 bases short, with 6 bases between. This clone was observed at least ten times. The antigen is undetermined. The sequence was obtained from a man aged 55-75 years in good health and CMV-seropositive. The sample was PBMCs. The chain combines TRBV29-1 with TRBJ2-5; D not resolved. The CDR3 spells CSVSVETQYF. CDR3 bases: TGCAGCGTTAGCGTGGAGACCCAGTACTTC.